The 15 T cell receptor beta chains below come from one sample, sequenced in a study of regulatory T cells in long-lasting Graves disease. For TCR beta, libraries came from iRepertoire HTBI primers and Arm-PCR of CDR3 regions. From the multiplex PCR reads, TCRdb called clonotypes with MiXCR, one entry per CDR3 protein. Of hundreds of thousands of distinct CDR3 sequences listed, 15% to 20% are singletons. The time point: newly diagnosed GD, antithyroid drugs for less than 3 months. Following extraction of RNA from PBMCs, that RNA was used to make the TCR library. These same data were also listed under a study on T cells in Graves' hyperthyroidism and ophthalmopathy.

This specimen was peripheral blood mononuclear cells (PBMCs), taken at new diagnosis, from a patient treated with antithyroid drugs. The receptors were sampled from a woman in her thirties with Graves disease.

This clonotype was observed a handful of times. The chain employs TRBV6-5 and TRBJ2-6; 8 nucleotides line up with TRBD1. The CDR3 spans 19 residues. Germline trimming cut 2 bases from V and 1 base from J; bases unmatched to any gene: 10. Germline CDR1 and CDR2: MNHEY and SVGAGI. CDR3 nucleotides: TGTGCCAGCAGTTACGGAAGTGGGACAGGAGTTTCTGGGGCCAACGTCCTGACTTTC. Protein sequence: CASSYGSGTGVSGANVLTF.

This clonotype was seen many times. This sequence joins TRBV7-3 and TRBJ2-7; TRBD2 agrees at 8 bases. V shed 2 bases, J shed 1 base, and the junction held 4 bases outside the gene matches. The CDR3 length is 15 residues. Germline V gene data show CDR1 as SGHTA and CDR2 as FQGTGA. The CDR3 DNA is TGTGCCAGCAGCTTAGGGGCTAGCGGGTCCTACGAGCAGTACTTC. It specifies CASSLGASGSYEQYF.

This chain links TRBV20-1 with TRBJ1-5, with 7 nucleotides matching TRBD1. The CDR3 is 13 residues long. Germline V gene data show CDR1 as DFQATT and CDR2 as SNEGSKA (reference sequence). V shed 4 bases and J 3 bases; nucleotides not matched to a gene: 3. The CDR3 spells CSAKDRVNQPQHF. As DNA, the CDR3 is TGCAGTGCTAAAGACAGGGTCAATCAGCCCCAGCATTTT.

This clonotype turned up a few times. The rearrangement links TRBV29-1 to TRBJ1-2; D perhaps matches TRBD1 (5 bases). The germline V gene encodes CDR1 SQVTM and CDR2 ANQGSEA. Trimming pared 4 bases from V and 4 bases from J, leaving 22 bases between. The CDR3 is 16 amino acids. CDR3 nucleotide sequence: TGCAGCGTTGGGGGGTGGGGAGAGACCTCAACCTATGGCTACACCTTC. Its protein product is CSVGGWGETSTYGYTF.

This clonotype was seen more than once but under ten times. The CDR3 sequence is CASSPQQGGNEQFF. For the CDR3, the DNA is TGTGCCAGCTCACCACAACAGGGAGGCAATGAGCAGTTCTTC. This chain joins TRBV18 and TRBJ2-1, with D perhaps matching TRBD1 or TRBD2 (6 bases each). The CDR3 consists of 14 residues. Germline assignment: CDR1 KGHSH and CDR2 LQKENI. V lost 1 base, J lost 6 bases, and 10 bases lay in between. Based on the CDR3 plus reference TRBV18 and TRBJ2-1, the full variable domain is NAGVMQNPRHLVRRRGQEARLRCSPMKGHSHVYWYRQLPEEGLKFMVYLQKENIIDESGMPKERFSAEFPKEGPSILRIQQVVRGDSAAYFCASSPQQGGNEQFFGPGTRLTVL.

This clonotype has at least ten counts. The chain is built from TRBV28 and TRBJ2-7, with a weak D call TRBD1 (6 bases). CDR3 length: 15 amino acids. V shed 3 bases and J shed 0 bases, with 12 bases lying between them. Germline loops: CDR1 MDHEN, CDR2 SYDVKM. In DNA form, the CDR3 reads TGTGCCAGCAGTTTCGTGGGGGCGAGCTCCTACGAGCAGTACTTC. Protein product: CASSFVGASSYEQYF.

The CDR3 DNA follows: TGTGCCAGCAGACGGACAGGGGGGGGACGGCCCCAGCATTTT. Translation: CASRRTGGGRPQHF. The chain combines TRBV6-1 with TRBJ1-5; 10 nucleotides align to TRBD1. V trimming: 6 bases; J trimming: 9 bases; junction bases outside the gene matches: 8. The CDR3 is 14 amino acids. Looked up from germline, CDR1 is MNHNS and CDR2 is SASEGT.

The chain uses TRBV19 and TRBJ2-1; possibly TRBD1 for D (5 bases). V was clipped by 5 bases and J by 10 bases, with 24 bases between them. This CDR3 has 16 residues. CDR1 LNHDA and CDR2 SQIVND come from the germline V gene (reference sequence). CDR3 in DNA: TGTGCCAGTAGTGGATCAGGGTACCTTGGTCAAGGGGAGCAGTTCTTC. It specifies CASSGSGYLGQGEQFF.

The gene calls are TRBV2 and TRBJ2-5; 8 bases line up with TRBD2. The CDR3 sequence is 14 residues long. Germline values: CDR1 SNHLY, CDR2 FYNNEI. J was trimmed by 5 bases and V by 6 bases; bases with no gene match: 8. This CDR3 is CASSQSGGGETQYF. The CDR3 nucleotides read TGTGCCAGCAGCCAATCCGGGGGGGGGGAGACCCAGTACTTC.

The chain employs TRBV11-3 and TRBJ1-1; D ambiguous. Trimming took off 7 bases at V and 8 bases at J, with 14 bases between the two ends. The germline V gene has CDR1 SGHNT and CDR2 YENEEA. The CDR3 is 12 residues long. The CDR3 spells CASTTGEGEAFF. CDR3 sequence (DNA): TGTGCCAGCACCACCGGGGAGGGCGAAGCTTTCTTT.

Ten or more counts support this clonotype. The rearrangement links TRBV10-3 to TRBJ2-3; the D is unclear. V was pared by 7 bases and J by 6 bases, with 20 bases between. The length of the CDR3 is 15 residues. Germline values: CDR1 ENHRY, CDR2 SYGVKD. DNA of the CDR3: TGTGCCATCAAGCCTACTCAGAACCCTCGTGATACGCAGTATTTT. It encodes CAIKPTQNPRDTQYF.

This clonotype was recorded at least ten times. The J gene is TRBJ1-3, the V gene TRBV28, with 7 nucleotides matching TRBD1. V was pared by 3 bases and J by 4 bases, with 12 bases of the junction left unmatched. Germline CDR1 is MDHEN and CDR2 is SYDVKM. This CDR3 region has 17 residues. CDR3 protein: CASSLGNRGARGNTIYF. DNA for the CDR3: TGTGCCAGCAGTTTGGGGAACAGGGGCGCGAGAGGAAACACCATATATTTT.

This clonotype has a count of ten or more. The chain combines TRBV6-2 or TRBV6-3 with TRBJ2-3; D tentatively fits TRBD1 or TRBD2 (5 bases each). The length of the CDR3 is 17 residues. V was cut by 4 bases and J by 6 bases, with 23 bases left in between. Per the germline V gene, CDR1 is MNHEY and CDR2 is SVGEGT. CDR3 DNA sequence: TGTGCCAGCAGTTTCCTACGGGACCGCGGCGTACCCGATACGCAGTATTTT. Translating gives CASSFLRDRGVPDTQYF.

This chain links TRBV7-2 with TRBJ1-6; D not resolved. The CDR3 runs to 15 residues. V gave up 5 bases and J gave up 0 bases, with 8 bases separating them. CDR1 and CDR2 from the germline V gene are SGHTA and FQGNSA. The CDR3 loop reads CASSQLSSYNSPLHF. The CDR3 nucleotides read TGTGCCAGCAGCCAATTGAGCTCCTATAATTCACCCCTCCACTTT.

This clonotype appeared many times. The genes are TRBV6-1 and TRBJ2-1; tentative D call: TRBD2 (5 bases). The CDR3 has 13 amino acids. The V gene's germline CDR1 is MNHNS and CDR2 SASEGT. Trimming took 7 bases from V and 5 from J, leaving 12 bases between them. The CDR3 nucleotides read TGTGCCAGCAAAGGCGGGCACAACAATGAGCAGTTCTTC. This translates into CASKGGHNNEQFF.